These T cell receptor beta chains were read from a single sample in a study of blood T cell repertoires in COVID-19. Clones were sequenced by immunoSEQ multiplex PCR, and TCRdb holds only the in-frame ones, with some missing. Among approximately 25,000 clones listed, about four fifths were seen once. The sequenced material came from peripheral blood. The receptors were sampled from a man aged 45-60 years with COVID-19, enrolled during active disease. CDR3s include the opening cysteine and the closing phenylalanine or tryptophan. D genes are given only for firm matches. For some rows the clone size is stated as once, few or many, or as a class when expanded; others skip it.

TRBV6-5	TRBJ1-4	-	-	CASMVSGEGEKLFF	TGTGCCAGCATGGTCTCAGGGGAGGGAGAAAAACTGTTTTTT
TRBV2	TRBJ1-5	TRBD1	once	CASRGTGGGQPQHF	TGTGCCAGCAGGGGGACAGGGGGAGGACAGCCCCAGCATTTT
TRBV18	TRBJ1-5	-	-	CASSPNYLQPQHF	TGTGCCAGCTCACCTAATTATCTCCAGCCCCAGCATTTT
TRBV7-8	TRBJ1-4	-	-	CASSLLWGDPTNEKLFF	TGTGCCAGCAGCTTATTGTGGGGAGATCCAACTAATGAAAAACTGTTTTTT
TRBV5-1	TRBJ1-4	-	-	CASSPDRMDEKLFF	TGCGCCAGCAGCCCTGACAGGATGGATGAAAAACTGTTTTTT
TRBV9	TRBJ2-5	TRBD2	-	CASGKREGPPETQYF	TGTGCCAGCGGAAAGCGGGAGGGCCCCCCAGAGACCCAGTACTTC
TRBV5-1	TRBJ2-5	TRBD2	-	CASSSLGLAGGGGETQYF	TGCGCCAGCAGCTCGTTAGGACTAGCGGGAGGAGGTGGGGAGACCCAGTACTTC
TRBV28	TRBJ1-6	-	-	CASMRRINSPLHF	TGTGCCAGCATGCGGCGGATTAATTCACCCCTCCACTTT
TRBV5-6	TRBJ2-3	-	-	CASSLQSDTQYF	TGTGCCAGCAGCTTGCAGTCGGATACGCAGTATTTT
TRBV12-2	TRBJ2-1	-	once	CASRLDSYENRGGPEGPNEQFF	TGTGCAAGTCGCTTAGATTCCTACGAAAACCGAGGTGGGCCCGAGGGTCCCAATGAGCAGTTCTTC
TRBV6-5	TRBJ2-7	TRBD2	-	CASSYPKGGNYEQYF	TGTGCCAGCAGTTACCCCAAGGGAGGGAACTACGAGCAGTACTTC
TRBV5-1	TRBJ1-2	TRBD1	-	CASSPGTGIGYTF	TGCGCCAGCAGCCCCGGGACAGGGATTGGCTACACCTTC